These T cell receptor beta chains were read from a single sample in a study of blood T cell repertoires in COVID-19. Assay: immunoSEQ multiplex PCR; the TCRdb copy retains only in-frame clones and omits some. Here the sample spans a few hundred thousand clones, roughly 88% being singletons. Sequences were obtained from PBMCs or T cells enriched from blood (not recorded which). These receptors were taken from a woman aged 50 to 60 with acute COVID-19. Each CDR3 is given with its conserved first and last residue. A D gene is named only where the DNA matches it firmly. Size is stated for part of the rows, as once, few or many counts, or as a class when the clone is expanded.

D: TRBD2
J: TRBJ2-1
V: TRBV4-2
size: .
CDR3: CASSRGLAVSYNEQFF
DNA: TGTGCCAGCAGCCGCGGACTAGCGGTCTCCTACAATGAGCAGTTCTTC

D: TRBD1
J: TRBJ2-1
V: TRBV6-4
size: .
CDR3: CASSAFGDRPSTYNEQFF
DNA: TGTGCCAGCAGTGCGTTCGGGGACAGACCAAGTACCTACAATGAGCAGTTCTTC

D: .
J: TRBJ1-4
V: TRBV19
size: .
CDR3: CASSTSGSNEKLFF
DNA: TGTGCCAGTAGTACCTCCGGGTCCAACGAAAAACTGTTTTTT

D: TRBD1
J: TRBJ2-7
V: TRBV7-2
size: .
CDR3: CASSARTGYEQYF
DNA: TGTGCCAGCAGCGCTCGGACAGGATACGAGCAGTACTTC

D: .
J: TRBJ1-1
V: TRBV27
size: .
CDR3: CASSLAGVVTEAFF
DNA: TGTGCCAGCAGTTTAGCAGGGGTAGTAACTGAAGCTTTCTTT

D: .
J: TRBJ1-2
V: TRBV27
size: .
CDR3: CASSLQGGSGYTF
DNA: TGTGCCAGCAGTCTGCAGGGCGGCAGTGGCTACACCTTC

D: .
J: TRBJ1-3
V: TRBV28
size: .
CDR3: CASSLGWTGNTIYF
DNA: TGTGCCAGCAGTCTAGGGTGGACGGGGAACACCATATATTTT

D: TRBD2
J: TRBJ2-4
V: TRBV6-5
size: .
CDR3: CASSPGGTKNIQYF
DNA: TGTGCCAGCAGCCCCGGGGGGACCAAAAACATTCAGTACTTC

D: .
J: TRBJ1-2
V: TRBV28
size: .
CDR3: CASSYTDRWVLYGYTF
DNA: TGTGCCAGCAGTTATACAGACAGATGGGTACTCTATGGCTACACCTTC

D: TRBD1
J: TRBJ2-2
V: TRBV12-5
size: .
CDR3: CASARGHGTGELFF
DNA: TGTGCTAGTGCAAGGGGGCACGGCACCGGGGAGCTGTTTTTT

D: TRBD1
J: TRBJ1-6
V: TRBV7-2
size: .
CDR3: CASSSPTGGDNSPLHF
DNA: TGTGCCAGCAGCTCTCCGACAGGGGGAGATAATTCACCCCTCCACTTT

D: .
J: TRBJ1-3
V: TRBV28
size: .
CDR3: CASSSHISSGNTIYF
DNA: TGTGCCAGCAGCTCACACATCAGCTCTGGAAACACCATATATTTT

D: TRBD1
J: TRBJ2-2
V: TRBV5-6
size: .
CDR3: CASSWGQTLNTGELFF
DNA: TGTGCCAGCAGCTGGGGACAGACCTTGAACACCGGGGAGCTGTTTTTT

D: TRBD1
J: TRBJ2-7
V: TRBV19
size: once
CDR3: CASSIPGQGVYEQYF
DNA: TGTGCCAGTAGTATCCCGGGACAGGGGGTATACGAGCAGTACTTC

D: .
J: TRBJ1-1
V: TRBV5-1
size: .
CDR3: CASSPFPTVNTEAFF
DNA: TGCGCCAGCAGTCCTTTTCCGACAGTGAACACTGAAGCTTTCTTT

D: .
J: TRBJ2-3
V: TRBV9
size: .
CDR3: CASSATALSSTDTQYF
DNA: TGTGCCAGCAGCGCGACAGCTTTATCTAGCACAGATACGCAGTATTTT

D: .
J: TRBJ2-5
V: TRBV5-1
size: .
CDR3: CASSTWTASGETQYF
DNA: TGCGCCAGCAGCACCTGGACAGCCTCGGGGGAGACCCAGTACTTC

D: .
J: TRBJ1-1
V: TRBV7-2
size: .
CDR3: CASSFTGNTEAFF
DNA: TGTGCCAGCAGCTTCACAGGGAACACTGAAGCTTTCTTT

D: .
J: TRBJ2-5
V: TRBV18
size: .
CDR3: CASSPRSAETQYF
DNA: TGTGCCAGCTCACCACGTAGCGCCGAGACCCAGTACTTC

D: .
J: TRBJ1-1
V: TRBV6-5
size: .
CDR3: CASSYGFGGMNTEAFF
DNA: TGTGCCAGCAGTTATGGTTTCGGGGGAATGAACACTGAAGCTTTCTTT

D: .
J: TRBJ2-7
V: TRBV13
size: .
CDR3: CASSFGVREYEQYF
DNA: TGTGCCAGCAGCTTTGGAGTTAGGGAGTACGAGCAGTACTTC

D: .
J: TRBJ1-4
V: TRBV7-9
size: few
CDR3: CATMTGFNEKLFF
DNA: TGTGCCACCATGACAGGATTTAATGAAAAACTGTTTTTT

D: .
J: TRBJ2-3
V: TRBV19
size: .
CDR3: CASSLGAGTDTQYF
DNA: TGTGCCAGTAGTCTGGGGGCTGGCACAGATACGCAGTATTTT

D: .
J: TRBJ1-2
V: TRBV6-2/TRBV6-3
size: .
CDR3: CASSVPGHPGGYTF
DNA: TGTGCCAGCAGCGTCCCGGGACATCCGGGAGGCTACACCTTC

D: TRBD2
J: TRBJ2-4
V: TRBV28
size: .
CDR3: CASSLRLAGAKNIQYF
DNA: TGTGCCAGCAGTTTAAGACTAGCGGGGGCCAAAAACATTCAGTACTTC

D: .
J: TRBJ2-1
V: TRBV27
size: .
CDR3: CASSLVEGGGEQFF
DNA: TGTGCCAGCAGTTTAGTAGAGGGAGGGGGTGAGCAGTTCTTC

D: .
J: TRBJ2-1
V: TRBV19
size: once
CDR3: CASSPSVSSYNEQFF
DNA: TGTGCCAGTAGTCCGTCCGTTAGCTCCTACAATGAGCAGTTCTTC

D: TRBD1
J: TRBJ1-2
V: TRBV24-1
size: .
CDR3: CATGQGGGYTF
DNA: TGTGCCACCGGACAGGGTGGCGGCTACACCTTC